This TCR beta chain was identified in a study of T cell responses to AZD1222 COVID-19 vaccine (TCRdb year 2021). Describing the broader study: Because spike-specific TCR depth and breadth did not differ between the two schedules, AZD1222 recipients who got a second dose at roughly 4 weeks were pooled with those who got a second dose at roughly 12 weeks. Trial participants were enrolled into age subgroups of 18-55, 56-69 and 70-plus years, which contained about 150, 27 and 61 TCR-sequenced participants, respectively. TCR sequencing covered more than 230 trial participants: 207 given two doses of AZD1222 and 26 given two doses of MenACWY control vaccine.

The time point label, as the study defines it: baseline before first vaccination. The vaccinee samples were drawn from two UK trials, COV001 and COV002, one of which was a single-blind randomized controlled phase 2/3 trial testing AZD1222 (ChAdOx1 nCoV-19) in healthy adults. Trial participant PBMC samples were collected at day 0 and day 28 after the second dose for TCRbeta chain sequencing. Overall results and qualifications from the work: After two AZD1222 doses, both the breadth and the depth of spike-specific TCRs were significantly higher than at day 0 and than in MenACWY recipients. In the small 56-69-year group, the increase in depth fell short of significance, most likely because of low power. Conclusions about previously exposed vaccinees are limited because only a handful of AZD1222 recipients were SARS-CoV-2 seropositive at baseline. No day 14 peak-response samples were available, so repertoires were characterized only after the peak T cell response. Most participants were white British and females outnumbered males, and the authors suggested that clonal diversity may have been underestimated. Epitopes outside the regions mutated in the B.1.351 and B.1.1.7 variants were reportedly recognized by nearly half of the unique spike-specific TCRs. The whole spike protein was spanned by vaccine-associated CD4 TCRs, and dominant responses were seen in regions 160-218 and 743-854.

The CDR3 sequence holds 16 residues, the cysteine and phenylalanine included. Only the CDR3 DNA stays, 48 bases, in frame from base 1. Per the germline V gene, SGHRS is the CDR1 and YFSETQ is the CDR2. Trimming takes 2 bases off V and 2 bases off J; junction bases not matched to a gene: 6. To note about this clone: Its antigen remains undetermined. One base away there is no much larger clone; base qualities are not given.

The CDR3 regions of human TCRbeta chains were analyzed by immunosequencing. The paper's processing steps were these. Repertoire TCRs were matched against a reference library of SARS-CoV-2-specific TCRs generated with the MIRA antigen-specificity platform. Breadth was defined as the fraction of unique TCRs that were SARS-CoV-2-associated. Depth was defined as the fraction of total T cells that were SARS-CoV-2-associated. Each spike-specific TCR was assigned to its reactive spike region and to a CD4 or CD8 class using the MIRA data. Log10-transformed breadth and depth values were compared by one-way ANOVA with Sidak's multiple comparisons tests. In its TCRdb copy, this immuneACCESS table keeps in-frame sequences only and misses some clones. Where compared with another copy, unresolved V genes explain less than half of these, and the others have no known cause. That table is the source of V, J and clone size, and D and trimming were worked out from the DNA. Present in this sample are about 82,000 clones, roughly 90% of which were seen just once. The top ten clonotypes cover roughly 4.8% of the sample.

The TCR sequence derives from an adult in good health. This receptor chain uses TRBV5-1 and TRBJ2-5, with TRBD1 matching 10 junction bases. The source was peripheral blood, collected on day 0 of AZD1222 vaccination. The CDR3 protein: CASSLAGTGAQETQYF. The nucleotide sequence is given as TGCGCCAGCAGCTTAGCCGGGACAGGGGCTCAAGAGACCCAGTACTTC.